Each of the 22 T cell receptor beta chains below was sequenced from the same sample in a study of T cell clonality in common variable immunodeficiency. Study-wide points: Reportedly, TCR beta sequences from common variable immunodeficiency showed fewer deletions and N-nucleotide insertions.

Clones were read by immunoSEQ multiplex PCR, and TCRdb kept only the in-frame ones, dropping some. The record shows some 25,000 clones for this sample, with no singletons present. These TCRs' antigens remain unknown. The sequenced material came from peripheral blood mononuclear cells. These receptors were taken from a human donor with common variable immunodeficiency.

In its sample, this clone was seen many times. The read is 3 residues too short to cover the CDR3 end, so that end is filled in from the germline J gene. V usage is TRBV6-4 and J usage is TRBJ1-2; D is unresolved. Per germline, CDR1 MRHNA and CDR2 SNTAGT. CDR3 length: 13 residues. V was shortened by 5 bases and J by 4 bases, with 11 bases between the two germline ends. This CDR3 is CASSTSRGYGYTF. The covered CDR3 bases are TGTGCCAGCAGTACGTCCCGGGGCTATGGC.

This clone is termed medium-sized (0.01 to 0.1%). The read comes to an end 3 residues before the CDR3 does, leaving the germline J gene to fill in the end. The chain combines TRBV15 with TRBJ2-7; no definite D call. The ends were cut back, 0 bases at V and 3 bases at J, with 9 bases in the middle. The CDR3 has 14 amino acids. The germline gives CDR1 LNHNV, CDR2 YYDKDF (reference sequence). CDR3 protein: CATSRDPTGYEQYF. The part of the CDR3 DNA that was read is TGTGCCACCAGCAGAGATCCGACGGGCTACGAG.

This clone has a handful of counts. The part of the CDR3 DNA that was read is TGTGCCAGCTCCATGACAGAATCGAACACTGAA. Its translation is CASSMTESNTE. The CDR3, in full, reads CASSMTESNTEAFF. The chain combines TRBV18 with TRBJ1-1, with D maybe TRBD1 (5 bases). The read halts 3 residues ahead of the CDR3 end, with the missing end drawn from the germline J gene. Germline V gene sequence: CDR1 KGHSH, CDR2 LQKENI. Trimming cost V 6 bases and J 1 base, with 12 bases left between them. The CDR3 consists of 14 residues.

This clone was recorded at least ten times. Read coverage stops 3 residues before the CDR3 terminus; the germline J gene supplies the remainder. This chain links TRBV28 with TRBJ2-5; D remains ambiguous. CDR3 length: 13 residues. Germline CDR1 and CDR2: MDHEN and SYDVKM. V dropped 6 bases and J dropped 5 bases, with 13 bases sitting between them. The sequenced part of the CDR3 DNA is TGTGCCAGCAGAAATGCGGCTGGGGAGACC. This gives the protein CASRNAAGET. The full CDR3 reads CASRNAAGETQYF. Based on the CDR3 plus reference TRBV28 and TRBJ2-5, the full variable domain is DVKVTQSSRYLVKRTGEKVFLECVQDMDHENMFWYRQDPGLGLRLIYFSYDVKMKEKGDIPEGYSVSREKKERFSLILESASTNQTSMYLCASRNAAGETQYFGPGTRLLVL.

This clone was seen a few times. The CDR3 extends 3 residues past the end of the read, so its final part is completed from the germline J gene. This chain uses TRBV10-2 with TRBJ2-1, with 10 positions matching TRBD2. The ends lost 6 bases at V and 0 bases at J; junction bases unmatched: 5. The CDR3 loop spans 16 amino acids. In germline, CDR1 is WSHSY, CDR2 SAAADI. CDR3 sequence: CASSKTSGNSYNEQFF. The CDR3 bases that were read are TGCGCCAGCAGCAAAACTAGCGGGAACTCCTACAATGAG.

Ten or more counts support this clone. The covered CDR3 bases are TGTGCCAGCTCACCACTCCAGGGGGCGGACACTGAA. Amino acids: CASSPLQGADTE. The whole CDR3 protein is CASSPLQGADTEAFF. The chain combines TRBV18 with TRBJ1-1, with TRBD1 identical over 8 bases. Read coverage stops 3 residues before the CDR3 terminus; the germline J gene supplies the remainder. The CDR3 has 15 residues. Looked up from germline, CDR1 is KGHSH and CDR2 is LQKENI. V was pared by 1 base and J by 3 bases, with 4 bases of the junction left unmatched.

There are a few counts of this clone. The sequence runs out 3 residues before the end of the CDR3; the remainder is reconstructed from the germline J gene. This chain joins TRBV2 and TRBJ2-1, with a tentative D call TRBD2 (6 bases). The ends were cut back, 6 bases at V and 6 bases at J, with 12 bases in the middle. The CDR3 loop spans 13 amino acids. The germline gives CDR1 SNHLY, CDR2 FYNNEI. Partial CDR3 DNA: TGTGCCAGCAGGTCGGGGACTCGCAATGAG. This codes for CASRSGTRNE. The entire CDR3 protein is CASRSGTRNEQFF.

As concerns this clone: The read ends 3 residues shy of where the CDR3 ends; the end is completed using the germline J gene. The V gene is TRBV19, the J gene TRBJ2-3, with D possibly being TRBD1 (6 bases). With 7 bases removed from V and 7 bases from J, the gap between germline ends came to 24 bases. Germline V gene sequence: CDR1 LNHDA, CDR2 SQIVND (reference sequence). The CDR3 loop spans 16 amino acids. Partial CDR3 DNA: TGTGCCAGTACCCCACCCCCCCGGACAGTTCTACATACG. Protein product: CASTPPPRTVLHT. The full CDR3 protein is CASTPPPRTVLHTQYF.

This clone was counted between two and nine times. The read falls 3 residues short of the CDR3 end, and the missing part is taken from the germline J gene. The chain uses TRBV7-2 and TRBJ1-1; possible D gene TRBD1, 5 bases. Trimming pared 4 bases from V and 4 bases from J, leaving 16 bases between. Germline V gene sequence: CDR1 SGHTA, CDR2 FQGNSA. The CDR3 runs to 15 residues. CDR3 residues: CASSSSTARGTEAFF. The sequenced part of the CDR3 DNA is TGTGCCAGCAGCTCTTCGACAGCCCGAGGCACTGAA.

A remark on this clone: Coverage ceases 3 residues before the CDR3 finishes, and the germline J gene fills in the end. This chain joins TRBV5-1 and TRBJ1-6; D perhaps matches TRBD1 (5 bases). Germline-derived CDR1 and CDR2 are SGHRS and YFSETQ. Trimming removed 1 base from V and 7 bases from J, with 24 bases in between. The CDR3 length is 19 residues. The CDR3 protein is CASSLNSQGVRRANSPLHF. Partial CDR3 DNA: TGCGCCAGCAGCTTGAACTCTCAGGGAGTGCGCAGGGCAAATTCACCC.

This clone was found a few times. CDR3 DNA (partial): TGTGCCAGCAGCCATCGGCAGATTAGCGGGAGGCTTCCTCCTAGCACAGATACG. It translates to CASSHRQISGRLPPSTDT. The entire CDR3 protein is CASSHRQISGRLPPSTDTQYF. The J gene is TRBJ2-3, the V gene TRBV16, with 10 nucleotides matching TRBD2. Read coverage stops 3 residues before the CDR3 terminus; the germline J gene supplies the remainder. V shed 3 bases, J shed 0 bases, and the junction held 18 bases outside the gene matches. This CDR3 region has 21 residues. The V gene's germline CDR1 is KGHSY and CDR2 FQNENV. Based on the CDR3 plus reference TRBV16 and TRBJ2-3, the full variable domain is GEEVAQTPKHLVRGEGQKAKLYCAPIKGHSYVFWYQQVLKNEFKFLISFQNENVFDETGMPKERFSAKCLPNSPCSLEIQATKLEDSAVYFCASSHRQISGRLPPSTDTQYFGPGTRLTVL.

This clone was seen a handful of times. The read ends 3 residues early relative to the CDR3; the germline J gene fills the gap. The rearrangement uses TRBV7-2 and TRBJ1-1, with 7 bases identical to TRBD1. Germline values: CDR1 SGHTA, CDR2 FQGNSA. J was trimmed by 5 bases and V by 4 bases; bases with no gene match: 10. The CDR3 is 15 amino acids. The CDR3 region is CASSSTGWGQTEAFF. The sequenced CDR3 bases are TGTGCCAGCAGCTCGACAGGGTGGGGTCAAACTGAA.

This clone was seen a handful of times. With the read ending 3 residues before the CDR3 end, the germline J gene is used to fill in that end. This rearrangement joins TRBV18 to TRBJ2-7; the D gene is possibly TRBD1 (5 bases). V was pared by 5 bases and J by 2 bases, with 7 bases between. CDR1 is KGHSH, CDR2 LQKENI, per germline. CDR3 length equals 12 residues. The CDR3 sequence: CASSTDTYEQYF. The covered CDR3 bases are TGTGCCAGCTCAACGGACACCTACGAG.

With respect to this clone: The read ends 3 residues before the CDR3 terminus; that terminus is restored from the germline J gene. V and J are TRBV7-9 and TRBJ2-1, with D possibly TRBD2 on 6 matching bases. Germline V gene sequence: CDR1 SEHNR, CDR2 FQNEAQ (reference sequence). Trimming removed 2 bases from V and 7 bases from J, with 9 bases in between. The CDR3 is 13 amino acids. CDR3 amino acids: CASSLMGGNEQFF. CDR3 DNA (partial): TGTGCCAGCAGCTTAATGGGGGGAAATGAG.

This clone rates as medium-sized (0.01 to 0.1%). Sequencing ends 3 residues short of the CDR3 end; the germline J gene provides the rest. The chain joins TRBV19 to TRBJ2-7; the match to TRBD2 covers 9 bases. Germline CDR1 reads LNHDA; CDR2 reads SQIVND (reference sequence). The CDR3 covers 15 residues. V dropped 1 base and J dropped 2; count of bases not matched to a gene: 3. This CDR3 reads CASSIVLAGTYEQYF. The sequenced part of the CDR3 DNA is TGTGCCAGTAGTATAGTTCTAGCGGGAACCTACGAG.

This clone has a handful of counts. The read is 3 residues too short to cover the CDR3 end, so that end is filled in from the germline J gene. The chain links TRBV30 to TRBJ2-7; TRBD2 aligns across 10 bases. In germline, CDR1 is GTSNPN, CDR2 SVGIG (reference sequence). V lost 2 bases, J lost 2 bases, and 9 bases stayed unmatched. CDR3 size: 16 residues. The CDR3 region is CAWSLTPLAGPYEQYF. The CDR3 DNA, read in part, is TGTGCCTGGAGTCTTACTCCACTAGCGGGACCCTACGAG.

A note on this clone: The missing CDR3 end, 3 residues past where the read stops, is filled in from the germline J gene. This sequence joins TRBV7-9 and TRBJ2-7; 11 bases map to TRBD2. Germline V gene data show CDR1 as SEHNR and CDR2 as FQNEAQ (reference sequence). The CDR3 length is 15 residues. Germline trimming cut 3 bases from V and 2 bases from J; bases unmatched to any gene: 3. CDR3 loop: CASSLPTSGTYEQYF. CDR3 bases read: TGTGCCAGCAGCTTGCCGACTAGCGGGACCTACGAG.

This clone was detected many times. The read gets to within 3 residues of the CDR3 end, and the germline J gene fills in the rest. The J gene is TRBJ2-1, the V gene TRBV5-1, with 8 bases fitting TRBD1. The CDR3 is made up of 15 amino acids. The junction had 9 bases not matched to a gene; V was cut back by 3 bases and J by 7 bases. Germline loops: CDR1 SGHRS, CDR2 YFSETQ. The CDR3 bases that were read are TGCGCCAGCAGCTCAGGACAGGGTAGGGGAAATGAG. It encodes CASSSGQGRGNE. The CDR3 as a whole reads CASSSGQGRGNEQFF.

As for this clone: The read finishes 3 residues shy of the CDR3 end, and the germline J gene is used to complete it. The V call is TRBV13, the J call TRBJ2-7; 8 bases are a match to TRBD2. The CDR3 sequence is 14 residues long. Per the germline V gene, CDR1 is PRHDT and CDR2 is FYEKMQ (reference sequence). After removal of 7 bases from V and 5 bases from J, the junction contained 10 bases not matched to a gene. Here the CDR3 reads CASTDSGSGNEQYF. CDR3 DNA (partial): TGTGCCAGCACCGACAGCGGGAGCGGCAACGAG.

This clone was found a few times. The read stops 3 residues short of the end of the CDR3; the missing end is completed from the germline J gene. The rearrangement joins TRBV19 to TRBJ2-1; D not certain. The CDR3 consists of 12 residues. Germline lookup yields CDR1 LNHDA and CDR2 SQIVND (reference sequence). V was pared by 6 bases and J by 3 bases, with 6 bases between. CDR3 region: CASRVSYNEQFF. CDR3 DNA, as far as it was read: TGTGCCAGTAGGGTCAGCTACAATGAG.

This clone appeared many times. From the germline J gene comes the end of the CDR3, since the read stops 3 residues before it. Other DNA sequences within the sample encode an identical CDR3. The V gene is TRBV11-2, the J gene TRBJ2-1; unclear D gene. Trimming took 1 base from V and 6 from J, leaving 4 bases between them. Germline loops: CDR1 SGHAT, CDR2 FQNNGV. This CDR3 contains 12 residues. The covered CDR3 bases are TGTGCCAGCAGCTTAGTTAGCAATGAG. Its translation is CASSLVSNE. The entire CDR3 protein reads CASSLVSNEQFF.

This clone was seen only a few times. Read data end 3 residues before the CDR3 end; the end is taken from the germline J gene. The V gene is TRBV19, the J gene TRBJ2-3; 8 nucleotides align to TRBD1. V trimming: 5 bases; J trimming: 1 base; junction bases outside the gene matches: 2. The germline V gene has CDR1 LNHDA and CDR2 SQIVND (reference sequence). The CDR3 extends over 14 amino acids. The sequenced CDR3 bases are TGTGCCAGTAGTTGGGACAGGCGCACAGATACG. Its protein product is CASSWDRRTDT. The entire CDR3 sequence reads CASSWDRRTDTQYF.